A selection of T cell receptor beta chains follows, all from one sample in a study of blood T cell repertoires in COVID-19. The method was immunoSEQ multiplex PCR; TCRdb's version includes in-frame clones alone and lacks a portion of them. The repertoire has about 200,000 clones, around nine tenths of them found once; the top ten carry 5.5% to 8%. Sample: peripheral blood. The receptors derive from a man in his fifties or sixties who had recovered from COVID-19. Each CDR3 is given with its conserved first and last residue. D genes are given only for firm matches. Size is omitted from some rows. Given values are once, few, many or a class for expanded clones.

v_gene	j_gene	d_gene	abundance	len	CDR3nt	CDR3aa
TRBV4-2	TRBJ1-1	NA	NA	15	TGTGCCAGCAGCCAAGATCAGACAGAGAACACTGAAGCTTTCTTT	CASSQDQTENTEAFF
TRBV2	TRBJ2-5	TRBD1	NA	15	TGTGCCAGCAGGGGTGGACAGGGGAAGGGAGAGACCCAGTACTTC	CASRGGQGKGETQYF
TRBV4-2	TRBJ1-1	TRBD1	NA	15	TGTGCCAGCAGCCAACCCTCGGGACAGGGCCCTGAAGCTTTCTTT	CASSQPSGQGPEAFF
TRBV30	TRBJ1-4	TRBD1	NA	14	TGTGCCTGGAGTGGACAGGGGGGAGGTGAAAAACTGTTTTTT	CAWSGQGGGEKLFF
TRBV5-4	TRBJ2-7	NA	NA	14	TGTGCCAGCAGCTTGGACCAGGGGTCGAACGAGCAGTACTTC	CASSLDQGSNEQYF
TRBV9	TRBJ2-5	NA	NA	16	TGTGCCAGCAGCGTATCAGGCAGGGCAAACCAAGAGACCCAGTACTTC	CASSVSGRANQETQYF
TRBV19	TRBJ2-1	TRBD2	NA	15	TGTGCCAGTAGTGACTGGACTAGCGGGTACAATGAGCAGTTCTTC	CASSDWTSGYNEQFF
TRBV18	TRBJ1-4	TRBD1	NA	14	TGTGCCAGCGCCCCTCCGGGACAGGGCGAAAAACTGTTTTTT	CASAPPGQGEKLFF
TRBV3-1/TRBV3-2	TRBJ2-7	NA	once	15	TGTGCCAGCAGCCTTCGCTCGCCGGCGACAAGCGAGCAGTACTTC	CASSLRSPATSEQYF
TRBV2	TRBJ1-5	TRBD1	NA	15	TGTGCCAGCAGCCCCGACAGGGGAAGCAATCAGCCCCAGCATTTT	CASSPDRGSNQPQHF
TRBV7-9	TRBJ2-3	TRBD1	NA	15	TGTGCCAGCAGCGCCGGACAGGGCAGCACAGATACGCAGTATTTT	CASSAGQGSTDTQYF
TRBV12-5	TRBJ1-1	NA	NA	11	TGTGCTAGTGCTGTGAACACTGAAGCTTTCTTT	CASAVNTEAFF
TRBV7-8	TRBJ2-7	NA	few	14	TGTGCCAGCAGCATCGCGACAGGCCCCTACGAGCAGTACTTC	CASSIATGPYEQYF
TRBV11-3	TRBJ2-2	TRBD1	once	18	TGTGCCAGCAGCTTAGGGGGCAGGGGGCTGTTTGGCACCGGGGAGCTGTTTTTT	CASSLGGRGLFGTGELFF
TRBV6-5	TRBJ2-1	TRBD1	once	14	TGTGCCAGCAGCCCCGGGACAGGGTCCCATGAGCAGTTCTTC	CASSPGTGSHEQFF
TRBV7-8	TRBJ2-3	TRBD2	NA	16	TGTGCCAGCAGCCCCGGGCTAGCGGGGCTCAAGGGTACGCAGTATTTT	CASSPGLAGLKGTQYF
TRBV6-5	TRBJ2-7	TRBD1	NA	15	TGTGCCAGCAGTTACTCGAGGGACAGATCCTACGAGCAGTACTTC	CASSYSRDRSYEQYF
TRBV9	TRBJ2-2	NA	NA	16	TGTGCCAGCAGCCTTCGTATAATGGAGGTAACCGGGGAGCTGTTTTTT	CASSLRIMEVTGELFF
TRBV6-4	TRBJ2-2	NA	NA	15	TGTGCCAGCAGTGGGTTACGGGGTCGGACCGGGGAGCTGTTTTTT	CASSGLRGRTGELFF
TRBV28	TRBJ1-2	TRBD1	NA	14	TGTGCCAGCAGCCCCTCGACAGGGACTCTCCCCTACACCTTC	CASSPSTGTLPYTF
TRBV7-3	TRBJ1-5	NA	NA	13	TGTGCCAGCTTAATTCGTCGCAATCAGCCCCAGCATTTT	CASLIRRNQPQHF
TRBV6-5	TRBJ1-2	NA	once	15	TGTGCCAGCAGTTACTTGGGGGGAAGTAGCTATGGCTACACCTTC	CASSYLGGSSYGYTF
TRBV19	TRBJ2-5	NA	NA	15	TGTGCCAGTAGGGACGACAGGTTGTACCAAGAGACCCAGTACTTC	CASRDDRLYQETQYF
TRBV28	TRBJ2-7	NA	NA	14	TGTGCCAGCAGACCCCAAGGACAAATCTACGAGCAGTACTTC	CASRPQGQIYEQYF
TRBV4-2	TRBJ2-3	NA	once	13	TGTGCCAGCAGCCAAGATACGGGTCTCGGGCAGTATTTT	CASSQDTGLGQYF
TRBV9	TRBJ2-7	TRBD2	once	14	TGTGCCAGCAGCGTGGCGGGAGAAAGCGACGAGCAGTACTTC	CASSVAGESDEQYF